The 15 T cell receptor beta chains reported below all come from one sample, sequenced in a study of response to subunit inactivated influenza vaccine. MiXCR, applied by TCRdb to the RT-PCR reads, yields one record per CDR3 protein. The table records more than 150,000 distinct CDR3 sequences, around a tenth of them present only once. Sequenced here: non-naive T cells sorted from PBMCs, sampled on the day of vaccination. Receptor source: a man in his forties or fifties who received an inactivated influenza vaccine.

The chain joins TRBV30 to TRBJ1-5; 7 bases line up with TRBD1. Germline V CDR1 and CDR2: GTSNPN, SVGIG (reference sequence). CDR3 length: 14 residues. The V gene end was trimmed by 0 bases and the J gene end by 9 bases; junction bases not matched to a gene: 8. CDR3 DNA: TGTGCCTGGAGTGTACTTGGAGGGGGCACGCCCCAGCATTTT. The encoded protein is CAWSVLGGGTPQHF.

In its sample, this clonotype was seen a few times. This chain connects TRBV6-2 or TRBV6-3 to TRBJ1-5, with 8 bases that match TRBD1. CDR3 length equals 15 residues. Trimming at V came to 1 base and at J to 7 bases, leaving 6 bases not matched to a gene. Germline CDR1 reads MNHEY; CDR2 reads SVGEGT. CDR3 protein: CASSYLQGGRQPQHF. The CDR3, as DNA: TGTGCCAGCAGTTACTTACAGGGGGGAAGACAGCCCCAGCATTTT.

The J gene is TRBJ2-2, the V gene TRBV7-9; D may be TRBD1 (6 bases). V shed 5 bases and J shed 6 bases, with 13 bases lying between them. This CDR3 has 14 residues. Germline V gives CDR1 SEHNR, CDR2 FQNEAQ (reference sequence). The DNA of the CDR3 is TGTGCCAGCAGCAGGGGGTCGGCCGCCGGGGAGCTGTTTTTT. Protein sequence: CASSRGSAAGELFF.

This chain uses TRBV12-3 or TRBV12-4 with TRBJ2-7; perhaps D is TRBD1 or TRBD2 (6 bases each). With 1 base removed from V and 7 bases from J, the gap between germline ends came to 17 bases. This CDR3 has 15 amino acids. The CDR3 loop is CASSLGSWGAGEQYF. DNA of the CDR3: TGTGCCAGCAGTTTAGGATCATGGGGGGCGGGGGAGCAGTACTTC.

This clonotype has more than one count but fewer than ten. This chain joins TRBV7-2 and TRBJ2-3, with D uncertain. V was trimmed by 2 bases and J by 0 bases, leaving 6 bases between them. Germline loops: CDR1 SGHTA, CDR2 FQGNSA. This CDR3 is built from 14 residues. The CDR3 sequence: CASSLIGSTDTQYF. The CDR3 DNA is TGTGCCAGCAGCTTAATAGGCAGCACAGATACGCAGTATTTT.

The chain recombines TRBV27 with TRBJ2-7; D is perhaps TRBD2 (5 bases). V lost 7 bases and J 6 bases, leaving 22 bases between the germline ends. The CDR3 runs 15 residues. Germline values: CDR1 MNHEY, CDR2 SMNVEV (reference sequence). The CDR3 DNA reads as TGTGCCAGCAAAAATCGGGCCGAGGGATGGGGCGAGCAGTACTTC. Translation gives CASKNRAEGWGEQYF.

This clonotype has a handful of counts. V gene TRBV5-1 combines with J gene TRBJ1-5; D may be TRBD1 (6 bases). V lost 3 bases and J lost 3, with 10 bases in between. Per germline, CDR1 SGHRS and CDR2 YFSETQ. CDR3 length equals 14 residues. Here the CDR3 DNA reads TGCGCCAGCAGCTGGGGGGACAACAATCAGCCCCAGCATTTT. This gives the protein CASSWGDNNQPQHF.

This clonotype was seen repeatedly, ten times or more. The V call is TRBV7-2, the J call TRBJ2-7; 9 nucleotides agree with TRBD1. The germline CDR1 and CDR2 sequences are SGHTA and FQGNSA. The CDR3 totals 14 residues. V was clipped by 4 bases and J by 7 bases; unmatched bases: 8. CDR3 sequence (DNA): TGTGCCAGCAGCTCGCACAGGGGGCTAGGGGAGCAGTACTTC. As protein: CASSSHRGLGEQYF. Looking up the rest from reference TRBV7-2 and TRBJ2-7 gives the full variable domain: GAGVSQSPSNKVTEKGKDVELRCDPISGHTALYWYRQSLGQGLEFLIYFQGNSAPDKSGLPSDRFSAERTGGSVSTLTIQRTQQEDSAVYLCASSSHRGLGEQYFGPGTRLTVT.

The chain employs TRBV10-3 and TRBJ2-5; perhaps TRBD1 as D (6 bases). From germline, CDR1 is ENHRY and CDR2 SYGVKD. The CDR3 totals 16 residues. V lost 3 bases to trimming and J lost 5 bases, with 19 bases between them. The CDR3 loop reads CAISEGQGTKKETQYF. For the CDR3, the DNA is TGTGCCATCAGTGAAGGGCAGGGGACAAAGAAGGAGACCCAGTACTTC.

This clonotype was detected a few times. The chain carries TRBV20-1 and TRBJ2-1, with 9 bases lining up with TRBD2. The germline V gene has CDR1 DFQATT and CDR2 SNEGSKA (reference sequence). Germline trimming cut 2 bases from V and 4 bases from J; bases unmatched to any gene: 9. The CDR3 covers 16 residues. CDR3 bases: TGCAGTGCTAGATCGCTCGGCCTAGCGGGATACAATGAGCAGTTCTTC. Encoded protein: CSARSLGLAGYNEQFF.

This clonotype was counted only a few times. The DNA of the CDR3 is TGTGCCACCAGTGATGTCGGAGGAACTGAAGCTTTCTTT. It encodes CATSDVGGTEAFF. The V gene is TRBV24-1, the J gene TRBJ1-1; D unclear. CDR1 and CDR2 (germline): KGHDR, SFDVKD. This CDR3 is built from 13 residues. V shed 3 bases and J shed 5 bases, with 9 bases lying between them.

This clonotype showed up just a few times. CDR3 sequence: CASSWAYEQYF. The CDR3 nucleotides read TGTGCCAGCAGTTGGGCCTACGAGCAGTACTTC. This sequence joins TRBV28 and TRBJ2-7; D is undetermined. V was clipped by 4 bases and J by 2 bases, with 3 bases between them. The CDR3 totals 11 residues. Per the germline V gene, CDR1 is MDHEN and CDR2 is SYDVKM. The whole variable domain, filled in from reference TRBV28 and TRBJ2-7, reads DVKVTQSSRYLVKRTGEKVFLECVQDMDHENMFWYRQDPGLGLRLIYFSYDVKMKEKGDIPEGYSVSREKKERFSLILESASTNQTSMYLCASSWAYEQYFGPGTRLTVT.

This clonotype has just a few counts. This chain links TRBV7-2 with TRBJ2-3; 14 positions match TRBD2. Trimming at V came to 4 bases and at J to 4 bases, leaving 7 bases not matched to a gene. From germline, CDR1 is SGHTA and CDR2 FQGNSA. This CDR3 is built from 17 residues. CDR3 in DNA: TGTGCCAGCAGCTCGGGACTAGCGGGGGATCTCGCAGATACGCAGTATTTT. Translating it yields CASSSGLAGDLADTQYF. Complete variable domain (other parts from reference TRBV7-2 and TRBJ2-3): GAGVSQSPSNKVTEKGKDVELRCDPISGHTALYWYRQSLGQGLEFLIYFQGNSAPDKSGLPSDRFSAERTGGSVSTLTIQRTQQEDSAVYLCASSSGLAGDLADTQYFGPGTRLTVL.

This sequence joins TRBV11-1 and TRBJ1-1; D possibly corresponds to TRBD1 (6 bases). There are 18 residues in the CDR3. Germline V gives CDR1 SGHAT, CDR2 FQDESV (reference sequence). Trimming shortened V by 7 bases and J by 0 bases, and 24 bases separated the two germline ends. The CDR3 is CASTQGGPRKSMNTEAFF. The CDR3 bases are TGTGCCAGCACCCAAGGGGGTCCCAGGAAGAGTATGAACACTGAAGCTTTCTTT.

This clonotype came up many times. This chain links TRBV20-1 with TRBJ2-1; 9 nucleotides match TRBD2. This CDR3 has 15 residues. Germline trimming cut 4 bases from V and 4 bases from J; bases unmatched to any gene: 8. Germline V gene sequence: CDR1 DFQATT, CDR2 SNEGSKA (reference sequence). The CDR3 DNA is TGCAGTGCTACCCGCTCTAGCGGGATTTACAATGAGCAGTTCTTC. Translation: CSATRSSGIYNEQFF.